A selection of T cell receptor beta chains follows, all from one sample in a study of TIL therapy for anti-PD-1-resistant metastatic lung cancer. Method: immunoSEQ multiplex PCR; TCRdb's copy keeps in-frame clones and lacks some. There are about 47,000 clones in the sample; approximately 86% occur only once, and 5% lies in the top ten. The input for sequencing was blood, taken at baseline. The receptors were gathered from a person aged 30 to 80 with non-small cell lung cancer. Each CDR3 is given with its conserved first and last residue. The D gene is left open where the match is weak. Clone size is not always given. Where it is, it says once, few, many or a class for expanded clones.

d_gene	j_gene	abundance	v_gene	CDR3nt	CDR3aa
TRBD2	TRBJ2-7	-	TRBV7-2	TGTGCCAGCAGCTTCAGGACTAGCGGGGGGGTAACCTACGAGCAGTACTTC	CASSFRTSGGVTYEQYF
-	TRBJ2-5	-	TRBV18	TGTGCCAGCTCACCACCTTCTACCCAAGAGACCCAGTACTTC	CASSPPSTQETQYF
TRBD2	TRBJ2-5	-	TRBV28	TGTGCCAGCATCGTACGATTGGGAACTAGCGGGAGAAGGTTGGAGACCCAGTACTTC	CASIVRLGTSGRRLETQYF
TRBD2	TRBJ2-1	-	TRBV6-5	TGTGCCAGCAGTTCCCCTAGCGGTCCTTACAATGAGCAGTTCTTC	CASSSPSGPYNEQFF
-	TRBJ2-7	-	TRBV5-1	TGCGCCAGCAGCTTGGTTTGGGGGACCTACGAGCAGTACTTC	CASSLVWGTYEQYF
-	TRBJ2-1	-	TRBV6-5	TGTGCCCCCGAAGTAAGGGTTTCCTCCTACAATGAGCAGTTCTTC	CAPEVRVSSYNEQFF
-	TRBJ1-1	-	TRBV3-1/TRBV3-2	TGTGCCAGCAGCCAACCCCGCGGGGTAGCTTTCTTT	CASSQPRGVAFF
-	TRBJ2-5	once	TRBV28	TGTGCCAGCAGTTCCGCAGGGTGGAAGGGGCAAGAGACCCAGTACTTC	CASSSAGWKGQETQYF
-	TRBJ1-1	-	TRBV19	TGTGCCAGTAGTGATTCAGGGCAAGGGTGGGGCACTGAAGCTTTCTTT	CASSDSGQGWGTEAFF
-	TRBJ1-1	-	TRBV6-5	TGTGCCAGCAGTTACGGGGTAAAGAACACTGAAGCTTTCTTT	CASSYGVKNTEAFF
TRBD2	TRBJ2-7	-	TRBV6-5	TGTGCCAGCAGTTACACAGTAGCGGGAGTAAGCGAGCAGTACTTC	CASSYTVAGVSEQYF
-	TRBJ2-4	-	TRBV28	TGTGCCAGCACCCGGGGAGATAAAAACATTCAGTACTTC	CASTRGDKNIQYF
-	TRBJ2-7	-	TRBV28	TGTGCCAGCAGTTTAAGCCAATCGTACGAGCAGTACTTC	CASSLSQSYEQYF
-	TRBJ2-5	-	TRBV2	TGTGCCAGCAGTGAAGGAAGGGGGAAAAAAGAGACCCAGTACTTC	CASSEGRGKKETQYF
-	TRBJ2-5	-	TRBV5-4	TGTGCCAGCAGCTTGGTACCCAGAAGGCAAGAGACCCAGTACTTC	CASSLVPRRQETQYF
TRBD1	TRBJ2-7	-	TRBV6-2/TRBV6-3	TGTGCCAGCAGTCGCGGGCAGGGGGTGTCCTACGAGCAGTACTTC	CASSRGQGVSYEQYF
-	TRBJ2-6	-	TRBV5-1	TGCGCCAGCAGCGCCGGACCGAGCTCTGGGGCCAACGTCCTGACTTTC	CASSAGPSSGANVLTF
-	TRBJ2-6	-	TRBV27	TGTGCCACCACATCTCCCAGCTCTGGGGCCAACGTCCTGACTTTC	CATTSPSSGANVLTF
-	TRBJ2-7	-	TRBV6-2/TRBV6-3	TGTGCCAGCAGTTACAGGCATCTCCTCCAGGCCTACGAGCAGTACTTC	CASSYRHLLQAYEQYF
TRBD1	TRBJ1-2	-	TRBV12-3/TRBV12-4	TGTGCCAGCAGGTTACGGGACAGCGATGGCTACACCTTC	CASRLRDSDGYTF
TRBD1	TRBJ1-5	-	TRBV29-1	TGCAGCGTTGCAGGGGGTATGAACCAGCCCCAGCATTTT	CSVAGGMNQPQHF
TRBD1	TRBJ2-2	few	TRBV7-7	TGTGCTAGCAGCTTGCGTGGGGACAGGGTAACCGGGGAGCTGTTTTTT	CASSLRGDRVTGELFF
TRBD2	TRBJ2-1	-	TRBV19	TGTGCCAGTAGTACCATTAGCGGGGGCGGTACCTACAATGAGCAGTTCTTC	CASSTISGGGTYNEQFF
-	TRBJ2-7	once	TRBV7-6	TGTGCCAGCAGCTTAGGTGGTTCTAGCGCGACAGGCGAGCAGTACTTC	CASSLGGSSATGEQYF
TRBD1	TRBJ2-5	-	TRBV5-8	TGTGCCAGCAGCTTGGTGGTAGGACAGGGGGGTACGGAGACCCAGTACTTC	CASSLVVGQGGTETQYF
-	TRBJ1-4	once	TRBV5-8	TGTGCCAGCAGCACACAGGGAACAGGGGAAAAACTGTTTTTT	CASSTQGTGEKLFF
-	TRBJ2-6	-	TRBV27	TGTGCCAGCAGTTCCCCCTTACAGGGTTCTGGGGCCAACGTCCTGACTTTC	CASSSPLQGSGANVLTF
-	TRBJ2-5	-	TRBV30	TGTGCCTGGACCCTGGGGGGCGGGGGAGAGACCCAGTACTTC	CAWTLGGGGETQYF
-	TRBJ2-2	-	TRBV6-2/TRBV6-3	TGTGCCAGCAGTTACGCGGGCACCGGGGAGCTGTTTTTT	CASSYAGTGELFF
TRBD2	TRBJ2-5	-	TRBV6-2/TRBV6-3	TGTGCCAGCAGTAGGGGACTAGCGGGGGGGCCGGACTTC	CASSRGLAGGPDF
-	TRBJ2-7	-	TRBV4-3	TGCGCCAGCAGCCAAGACGGGGTAGAGGCCCGCTCCTACGAGCAGTACTTC	CASSQDGVEARSYEQYF
TRBD2	TRBJ2-1	-	TRBV11-3	TGTGCCAGCAGCTTAGCGGCGGGGACTAGCGGGCGTGGGAATGAGCAGTTCTTC	CASSLAAGTSGRGNEQFF
-	TRBJ1-2	few	TRBV28	TGTGCCAGCAGGGCAAACTGGGGGGGCGGCTACACCTTC	CASRANWGGGYTF
-	TRBJ2-7	-	TRBV28	TGTGCCAGCAGCCTACCCCTTGGCCGCGCCCCCTACGAGCAGTACTTC	CASSLPLGRAPYEQYF
TRBD2	TRBJ2-7	once	TRBV28	TGTGCCAGCAGGCCCGGTAGCGGGAGCGGCGAGCAGTACTTC	CASRPGSGSGEQYF
-	TRBJ1-6	-	TRBV24-1	TGTGCCACCAGTGCCAGCTATAATTCACCCCTCCACTTT	CATSASYNSPLHF
-	TRBJ2-7	-	TRBV6-2/TRBV6-3	TGTGCCAGCAGTCGGACCTGGACCGGGAACGAGCAGTACTTC	CASSRTWTGNEQYF
TRBD2	TRBJ2-1	-	TRBV12-5	TGTGCTAGTGGTTTGGCCACAATCCCGGGACTAGCGGGAGTTGGGGCCTACAATGAGCAGTTCTTC	CASGLATIPGLAGVGAYNEQFF
TRBD2	TRBJ2-1	-	TRBV5-1	TGCGCCAGCAGCTCACAACTAGCGGGAGTTTCCAATGAGCAGTTCTTC	CASSSQLAGVSNEQFF
-	TRBJ1-1	-	TRBV11-2	TGTGCCAGCAGCAGACAGGAGGGGAACACTGAAGCTTTCTTT	CASSRQEGNTEAFF
TRBD2	TRBJ2-5	-	TRBV29-1	TGCAGCGTTGAATTCGGGGGGGAGACCCAGTACTTC	CSVEFGGETQYF
-	TRBJ1-6	once	TRBV28	TGTGCCAGCAGATCCTCCACAGGGAATAATTCACCCCTCCACTTT	CASRSSTGNNSPLHF
-	TRBJ2-2	few	TRBV9	TGTGCCAGCCGTAAGGGGGCCGGGGAGCTGTTTTTT	CASRKGAGELFF
TRBD2	TRBJ2-7	-	TRBV2	TGTGCCAGCAGTGAAGGGCGGGAGCTGACGTACGAGCAGTACTTC	CASSEGRELTYEQYF
-	TRBJ1-2	-	TRBV29-1	TGCAGCGTAAACCGACAGGACCGCTATGGCTACACCTTC	CSVNRQDRYGYTF
-	TRBJ1-3	-	TRBV9	TGTGCCAGCAGCCCTAGGGGGGAGCACTCTGGAAACACCATATATTTT	CASSPRGEHSGNTIYF
-	TRBJ1-4	-	TRBV27	TGTGCCACCCGACGTGGGGGCACTAATGAAAAACTGTTTTTT	CATRRGGTNEKLFF
TRBD2	TRBJ2-5	-	TRBV7-2	TGTGCCAGCAGCGCTTTCGGGGGGGCCTCGTGGGAGACCCAGTACTTC	CASSAFGGASWETQYF
-	TRBJ2-1	-	TRBV19	TGTGCCAGTAGTATAGGGGGGGGGCTGCTCAATGAGCAGTTCTTC	CASSIGGGLLNEQFF
TRBD2	TRBJ2-1	-	TRBV30	TGTTTATGCGAGGGCTTGTTCGGCGGGAGCCCCTACAATGAGCAGTTCTTC	CLCEGLFGGSPYNEQFF
TRBD1	TRBJ1-1	-	TRBV5-5	TGTGCCAGCAGCCCGAGGACAGGGGACACTGAAGCTTTCTTT	CASSPRTGDTEAFF
-	TRBJ2-7	-	TRBV28	TGTGCCAGCAGTCTCGGACCTAGGGTGGCCGAGCAGTACTTC	CASSLGPRVAEQYF
TRBD1	TRBJ2-6	-	TRBV7-2	TGTGCCAGCAGGAGGGGGACAGGGGGCTCTGGGGCCAACGTCCTGACTTTC	CASRRGTGGSGANVLTF